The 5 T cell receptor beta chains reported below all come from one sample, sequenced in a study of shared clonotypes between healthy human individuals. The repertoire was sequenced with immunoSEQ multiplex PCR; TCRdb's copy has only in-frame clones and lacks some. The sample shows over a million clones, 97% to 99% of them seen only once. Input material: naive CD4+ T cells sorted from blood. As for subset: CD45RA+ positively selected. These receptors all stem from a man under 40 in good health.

The CDR3 nucleotides are TGCAGCGTTGCAAACAGGGAAGACACTGAAGCTTTCTTT. Encoded protein: CSVANREDTEAFF. This rearrangement joins TRBV29-1 to TRBJ1-1; tentative D call: TRBD1 (6 bases). The V gene's germline CDR1 is SQVTM and CDR2 ANQGSEA. Deletions cut 4 bases from V and 3 bases from J, with 12 bases between. This CDR3 contains 13 residues.

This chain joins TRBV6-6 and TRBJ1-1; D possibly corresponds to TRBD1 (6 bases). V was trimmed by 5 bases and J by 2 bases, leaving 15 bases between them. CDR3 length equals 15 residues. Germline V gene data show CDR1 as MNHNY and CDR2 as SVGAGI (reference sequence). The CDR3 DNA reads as TGTGCCAGCAGTATCGCAGGGGAACGAAACACTGAAGCTTTCTTT. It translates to CASSIAGERNTEAFF.

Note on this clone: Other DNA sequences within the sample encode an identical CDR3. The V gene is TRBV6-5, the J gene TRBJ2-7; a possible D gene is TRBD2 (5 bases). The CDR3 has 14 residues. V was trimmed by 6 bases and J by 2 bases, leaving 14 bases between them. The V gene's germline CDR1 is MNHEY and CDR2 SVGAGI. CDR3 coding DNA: TGTGCCAGCAGCCGATCAGGAGGCGCCTACGAGCAGTACTTC. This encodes CASSRSGGAYEQYF.

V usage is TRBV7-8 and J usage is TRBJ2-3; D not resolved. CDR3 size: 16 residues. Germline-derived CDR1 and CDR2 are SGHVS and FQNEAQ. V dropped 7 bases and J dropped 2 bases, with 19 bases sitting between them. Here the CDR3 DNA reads TGTGCCAGCACTCCCCGCCGGGCAGACCCCACAGATACGCAGTATTTT. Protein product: CASTPRRADPTDTQYF.

The CDR3 DNA reads as TGTGCCAGCAGCTTTGGTGAAAAACTGTTTTTT. It yields the protein CASSFGEKLFF. The V call is TRBV7-8, the J call TRBJ1-4; D not resolved. V was clipped by 3 bases and J by 7 bases, with 3 bases between them. This CDR3 contains 11 residues. Germline-derived CDR1 and CDR2 are SGHVS and FQNEAQ.